Listed here are 26 T cell receptor beta chains from one sample, sequenced in a study of response to subunit inactivated influenza vaccine. TCRdb ran MiXCR on the RT-PCR reads and lists one entry per CDR3 protein. The sample consists of fewer than 700,000 distinct CDR3 sequences, about an eighth of them appearing once. Sequencing was performed on PBMCs from blood, taken roughly 47 days after vaccination. The source of these receptors is a man over 45 who received an inactivated influenza vaccine.

This chain connects TRBV7-9 to TRBJ1-5; 10 nucleotides align to TRBD1. The CDR3 extends over 15 amino acids. Germline trimming cut 3 bases from V and 4 bases from J; bases unmatched to any gene: 3. The germline V gene has CDR1 SEHNR and CDR2 FQNEAQ (reference sequence). The CDR3: CASSFGTGENQPQHF. The DNA of the CDR3 is TGTGCCAGCAGCTTTGGGACAGGGGAAAATCAGCCCCAGCATTTT.

The V call is TRBV10-3, the J call TRBJ2-3; 12 bases align to TRBD2. V trimming: 6 bases; J trimming: 4 bases; junction bases outside the gene matches: 5. CDR1 ENHRY and CDR2 SYGVKD come from the germline V gene. This CDR3 has 15 residues. CDR3 sequence reads: CAISPSGGASDTQYF. In DNA form, the CDR3 reads TGTGCCATCAGCCCTAGCGGGGGGGCTTCAGATACGCAGTATTTT.

This clonotype was found a few times. The chain couples TRBV28 to TRBJ1-5; tentatively, D is TRBD1 (5 bases). The length of the CDR3 is 12 residues. Germline lookup yields CDR1 MDHEN and CDR2 SYDVKM. The V gene lost 6 bases and the J gene lost 11 bases, with 14 bases spanning the gap. The DNA of the CDR3 is TGTGCCAGCAGAACAGGCGGGGAGTCCCAGCATTTT. It codes for CASRTGGESQHF.

The chain employs TRBV5-8 and TRBJ1-5; D not certain. CDR1 SGHTS and CDR2 YDEGEE come from the germline V gene. V lost 2 bases and J lost 8, with 17 bases in between. The CDR3 covers 15 residues. CDR3 bases: TGTGCCAGCAGCTTTTTGGGCCCTTCAAGGGAGCCCCAGCATTTT. It is translated as CASSFLGPSREPQHF. Supplemented by reference TRBV5-8 and TRBJ1-5, the full variable domain reads EAGVTQSPTHLIKTRGQQATLRCSPISGHTSVYWYQQALGLGLQFLLWYDEGEERNRGNFPPRFSGRQFPNYSSELNVNALELEDSALYLCASSFLGPSREPQHFGDGTRLSIL.

The J gene is TRBJ2-7, the V gene TRBV12-3 or TRBV12-4; 7 nucleotides agree with TRBD2. CDR3 size: 14 residues. V shed 6 bases and J 1 base; nucleotides not matched to a gene: 6. CDR3: CASRPGGGSYEQYF. The CDR3 region has the DNA TGTGCCAGCAGACCGGGAGGAGGGTCCTACGAGCAGTACTTC.

The chain combines TRBV5-1 with TRBJ1-2, with 9 bases identical to TRBD1. The CDR3 is made up of 17 amino acids. From germline, CDR1 is SGHRS and CDR2 YFSETQ. J lost 4 bases, V lost 1 base, and 11 bases had no gene match. This CDR3 reads CASSLSPWDRASYGYTF. The CDR3 bases are TGCGCCAGCAGCTTGTCTCCTTGGGACAGGGCTAGCTATGGCTACACCTTC.

This clonotype was picked up a small number of times. The chain recombines TRBV12-3 or TRBV12-4 with TRBJ2-1; D possibly uses TRBD1 or TRBD2 (5 bases each). This CDR3 has 15 amino acids. V lost 5 bases and J lost 5, with 16 bases in between. CDR3 sequence reads: CASSRRDPPHNEQFF. As DNA, the CDR3 is TGTGCCAGCAGTCGCCGGGACCCTCCTCACAATGAGCAGTTCTTC.

The genes are TRBV6-2 or TRBV6-3 and TRBJ2-2; no clear D. The CDR3 sequence is 17 residues long. Germline V gene lookup returns CDR1 MNHEY and CDR2 SVGEGT. The ends were cut back, 2 bases at V and 3 bases at J, with 16 bases in the middle. The DNA of the CDR3 is TGTGCCAGCAGTTACGTGGGCTGGGCCGTCCACACCGGGGAGCTGTTTTTT. Encoded protein: CASSYVGWAVHTGELFF.

This clonotype was seen more than once but under ten times. J is TRBJ2-1 and V is TRBV28, with TRBD1 matching 8 bases. Germline V gives CDR1 MDHEN, CDR2 SYDVKM. Germline trimming cut 7 bases from V and 6 bases from J; bases unmatched to any gene: 8. CDR3 length: 14 residues. In nucleotides, the CDR3 is TGTGCCAGCACCCCCCGGGACAGGCTCAATGAGCAGTTCTTC. Protein: CASTPRDRLNEQFF. The whole variable domain, filled in from reference TRBV28 and TRBJ2-1, reads DVKVTQSSRYLVKRTGEKVFLECVQDMDHENMFWYRQDPGLGLRLIYFSYDVKMKEKGDIPEGYSVSREKKERFSLILESASTNQTSMYLCASTPRDRLNEQFFGPGTRLTVL.

This chain joins TRBV5-1 and TRBJ2-3, with 7 bases fitting TRBD1. Looked up from germline, CDR1 is SGHRS and CDR2 is YFSETQ. The V gene end was trimmed by 3 bases and the J gene end by 4 bases; junction bases not matched to a gene: 5. This CDR3 comprises 14 residues. The CDR3 nucleotides are TGCGCCAGCAGCTCCGTTACAGGGGCAGATACGCAGTATTTT. It encodes CASSSVTGADTQYF.

V gene TRBV6-2 or TRBV6-3 combines with J gene TRBJ1-5; possible D gene TRBD1, 5 bases. V lost 5 bases and J 6 bases, leaving 11 bases between the germline ends. This CDR3 contains 13 residues. Germline V CDR1 and CDR2: MNHEY, SVGEGT. The CDR3, as DNA: TGTGCCAGCAGTGACGGGGGTGTTCAGCCCCAGCATTTT. Its translation is CASSDGGVQPQHF.

This clonotype was seen repeatedly, ten times or more. The chain combines TRBV21-1 with TRBJ1-3; TRBD1, the table's D call, lacks a check against the DNA. TRBV21-1 is labeled a pseudogene. The CDR3 is made up of 17 amino acids. The CDR3 DNA reads TGTGCCAGCAGCCCCTGGGGGCAGATGAGCTCTGGAAACACCATATATTTT. It is translated as CASSPWGQMSSGNTIYF.

A few counts support this clonotype. The chain is built from TRBV12-3 or TRBV12-4 and TRBJ1-6; 9 bases fit TRBD1. CDR3 length: 14 residues. The trim removed 6 bases at V and 9 bases at J, leaving 6 bases unmatched. CDR3 DNA: TGTGCCAGCAGACAAGACAGGGGGTTTTCACCCCTCCACTTT. Protein sequence: CASRQDRGFSPLHF.

CDR3 loop: CASSQTDGYNEQFF. The DNA of the CDR3 is TGCGCCAGCAGCCAGACGGACGGGTACAATGAGCAGTTCTTC. This rearrangement joins TRBV4-3 to TRBJ2-1; D remains unclear. The germline CDR1 and CDR2 sequences are LGHNA and YSLEER. The CDR3 is 14 amino acids. V lost 3 bases and J lost 4, with 10 bases in between.

The rearrangement joins TRBV11-3 to TRBJ2-5, with TRBD2 matching over 9 bases. CDR1 and CDR2 from the germline V gene are SGHNT and YENEEA. The CDR3 has 15 residues. The V segment lost 5 bases and the J segment 3 bases; nucleotides outside the gene matches: 7. The CDR3 loop is CASSQRGVSEETQYF. CDR3 sequence (DNA): TGTGCCAGCAGCCAGCGGGGGGTTAGTGAAGAGACCCAGTACTTC.

To note about this clonotype: It may be a read error: a sequence one base away is much more abundant. The chain joins TRBV7-2 to TRBJ2-2; possibly TRBD1 or TRBD2 for D (5 bases each). This CDR3 spans 13 amino acids. Germline V gene data show CDR1 as SGHTA and CDR2 as FQGNSA. The CDR3 protein is CASSLPPTGALFF. The CDR3 DNA sequence: TGTGCCAGCAGCCTCCCCCCGACCGGGGCGCTGTTTTTT.

This clonotype occurred a few times. The rearrangement uses TRBV16 and TRBJ1-5; D is undetermined. The CDR3 runs 16 residues. Deletions cut 0 bases from V and 0 bases from J, with 9 bases between. From germline, CDR1 is KGHSY and CDR2 FQNENV. The CDR3 is CASSQSSRLSNQPQHF. Written as DNA, the CDR3 is TGTGCCAGCAGCCAATCGAGCAGACTTAGCAATCAGCCCCAGCATTTT. Full variable domain (outside the CDR3, taken from reference TRBV16 and TRBJ1-5): GEEVAQTPKHLVRGEGQKAKLYCAPIKGHSYVFWYQQVLKNEFKFLISFQNENVFDETGMPKERFSAKCLPNSPCSLEIQATKLEDSAVYFCASSQSSRLSNQPQHFGDGTRLSIL.

This clonotype was recorded a few times. V gene TRBV5-1 combines with J gene TRBJ1-5; D not resolved. CDR1 is SGHRS, CDR2 YFSETQ, per germline. Trimming left V 0 bases short and J 7 bases short, with 14 bases between. The CDR3 covers 15 residues. The CDR3 loop reads CASSLGSVQGQPQHF. The DNA of the CDR3 is TGCGCCAGCAGCTTGGGGTCGGTCCAAGGGCAGCCCCAGCATTTT. The variable domain in full, with the rest retrieved from reference TRBV5-1 and TRBJ1-5, is KAGVTQTPRYLIKTRGQQVTLSCSPISGHRSVSWYQQTPGQGLQFLFEYFSETQRNKGNFPGRFSGRQFSNSRSEMNVSTLELGDSALYLCASSLGSVQGQPQHFGDGTRLSIL.

The chain employs TRBV5-1 and TRBJ1-2; D might be TRBD1 (6 bases). V gave up 7 bases and J gave up 6 bases, with 13 bases separating them. CDR1 is SGHRS and CDR2 is YFSETQ in the germline V gene. The CDR3 covers 12 residues. The CDR3 region is CASHDRMDGYTF. The CDR3 DNA reads as TGCGCCAGCCACGACAGGATGGATGGCTACACCTTC.

V usage is TRBV5-1 and J usage is TRBJ2-3; 8 positions match TRBD2. The CDR3 is made up of 15 amino acids. V shed 5 bases and J 0 bases; nucleotides not matched to a gene: 5. Per germline, CDR1 SGHRS and CDR2 YFSETQ. This CDR3 is CASSDPSGSTDTQYF. The CDR3 region has the DNA TGCGCCAGCAGTGATCCTAGCGGGAGCACAGATACGCAGTATTTT.

This clonotype showed up just once. The V gene is TRBV27, the J gene TRBJ2-7; D is possibly TRBD1 or TRBD2 (7 bases each). The ends were cut back, 6 bases at V and 1 base at J, with 16 bases in the middle. The CDR3 is 15 residues long. Germline CDR1 and CDR2: MNHEY and SMNVEV (reference sequence). CDR3 DNA: TGTGCCAGCAGACAGGGGACAGCGGGGTCCTACGAGCAGTACTTC. The encoded protein is CASRQGTAGSYEQYF.

This clonotype has a handful of counts. V is TRBV5-5 and J is TRBJ2-7; D may be TRBD1 (6 bases). The CDR3 sequence is 15 residues long. The germline V and J ends were trimmed by 0 bases and 2 bases, with 12 bases remaining between them. Germline V lookup: CDR1 SGHKS, CDR2 YYEKEE (reference sequence). CDR3 in amino acids: CASSLDFRGPYEQYF. The CDR3 DNA sequence: TGTGCCAGCAGCTTGGACTTCAGGGGCCCCTACGAGCAGTACTTC.

Ten or more counts support this clonotype. The chain links TRBV5-1 to TRBJ1-1, with D perhaps TRBD1 (5 bases). The CDR3 contains 15 residues. The germline gives CDR1 SGHRS, CDR2 YFSETQ. Trimming removed 0 bases at V and 0 bases at J, with 9 bases between. CDR3 bases: TGCGCCAGCAGCTTGGGCGGGACGGTGAACACTGAAGCTTTCTTT. Translated: CASSLGGTVNTEAFF.

This chain joins TRBV9 and TRBJ2-2; D call uncertain. Germline lookup yields CDR1 SGDLS and CDR2 YYNGEE. V lost 3 bases and J lost 3, with 9 bases in between. The CDR3 extends over 14 amino acids. The CDR3 bases are TGTGCCAGCAGCGACCCAGAGGACACCGGGGAGCTGTTTTTT. It is translated as CASSDPEDTGELFF. Full variable domain (rest looked up from reference TRBV9 and TRBJ2-2): DSGVTQTPKHLITATGQRVTLRCSPRSGDLSVYWYQQSLDQGLQFLIQYYNGEERAKGNILERFSAQQFPDLHSELNLSSLELGDSALYFCASSDPEDTGELFFGEGSRLTVL.

V usage is TRBV3-1 and J usage is TRBJ1-3; D unclear. The CDR3 sequence is 15 residues long. Per the germline V gene, CDR1 is LGHDT and CDR2 is YNNKEL (reference sequence). Trimming cost V 3 bases and J 0 bases, with 9 bases left between them. This CDR3 reads CASSHRQSSGNTIYF. CDR3 DNA: TGTGCCAGCAGCCACCGTCAGAGCTCTGGAAACACCATATATTTT.

This clonotype was detected a few times. The chain employs TRBV10-3 and TRBJ2-1; D is undetermined. This CDR3 comprises 12 residues. Trimming pared 6 bases from V and 10 bases from J, leaving 13 bases between. CDR1 and CDR2 (germline): ENHRY, SYGVKD. The CDR3 spells CAISGSSDEQFF. In DNA, the CDR3 is TGTGCCATCAGCGGATCGTCTGACGAGCAGTTCTTC.